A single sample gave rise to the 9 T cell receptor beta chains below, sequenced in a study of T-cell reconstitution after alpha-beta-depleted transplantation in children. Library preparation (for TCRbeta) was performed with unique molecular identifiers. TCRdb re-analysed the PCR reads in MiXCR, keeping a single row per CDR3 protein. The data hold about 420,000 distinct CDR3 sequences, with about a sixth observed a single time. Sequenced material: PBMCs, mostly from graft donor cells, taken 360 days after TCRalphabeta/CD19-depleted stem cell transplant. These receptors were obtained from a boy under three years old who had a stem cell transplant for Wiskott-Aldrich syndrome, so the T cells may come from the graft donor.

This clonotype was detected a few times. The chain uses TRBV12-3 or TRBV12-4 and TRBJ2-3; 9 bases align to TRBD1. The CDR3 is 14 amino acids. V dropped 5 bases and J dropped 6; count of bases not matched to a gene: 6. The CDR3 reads CASSPGQGRDTQYF. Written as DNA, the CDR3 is TGTGCCAGCAGTCCCGGACAGGGGAGGGATACGCAGTATTTT.

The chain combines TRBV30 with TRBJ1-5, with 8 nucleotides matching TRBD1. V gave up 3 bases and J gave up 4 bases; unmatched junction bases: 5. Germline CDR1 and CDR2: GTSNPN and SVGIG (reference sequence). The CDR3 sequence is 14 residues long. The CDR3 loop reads CAWRDRVRNQPQHF. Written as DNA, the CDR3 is TGTGCCTGGAGGGACAGGGTAAGGAATCAGCCCCAGCATTTT.

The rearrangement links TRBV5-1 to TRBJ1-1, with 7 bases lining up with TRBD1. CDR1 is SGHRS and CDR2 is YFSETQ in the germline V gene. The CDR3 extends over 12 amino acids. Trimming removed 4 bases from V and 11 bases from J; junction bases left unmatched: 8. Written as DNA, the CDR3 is TGCGCCAGCAGCCAGACAGGGTTGTCGGCTTTCTTT. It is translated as CASSQTGLSAFF.

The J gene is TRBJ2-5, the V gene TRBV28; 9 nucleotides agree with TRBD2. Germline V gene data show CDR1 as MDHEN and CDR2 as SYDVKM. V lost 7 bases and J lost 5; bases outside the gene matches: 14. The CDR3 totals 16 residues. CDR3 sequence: CASNRSGGLSWETQYF. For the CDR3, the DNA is TGTGCCAGCAATCGTAGCGGGGGCCTCTCCTGGGAGACCCAGTACTTC.

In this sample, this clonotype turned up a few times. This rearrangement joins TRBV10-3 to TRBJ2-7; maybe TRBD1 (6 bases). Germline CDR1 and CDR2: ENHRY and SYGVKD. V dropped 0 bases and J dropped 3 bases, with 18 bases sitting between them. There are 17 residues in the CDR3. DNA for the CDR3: TGTGCCATCAGTGAGTCGGGGGTTACAGGGTGGCTCTACGAGCAGTACTTC. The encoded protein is CAISESGVTGWLYEQYF.

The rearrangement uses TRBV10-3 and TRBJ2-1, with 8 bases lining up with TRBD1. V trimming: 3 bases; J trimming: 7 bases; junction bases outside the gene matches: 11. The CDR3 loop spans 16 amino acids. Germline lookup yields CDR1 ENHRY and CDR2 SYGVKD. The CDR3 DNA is TGTGCCATCAGTGACCCCGGACAGGGTTGGAAGAATGAGCAGTTCTTC. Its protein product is CAISDPGQGWKNEQFF.

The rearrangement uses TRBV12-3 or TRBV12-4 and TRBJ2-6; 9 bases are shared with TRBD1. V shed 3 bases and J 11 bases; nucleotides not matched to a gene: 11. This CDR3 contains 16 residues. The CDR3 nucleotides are TGTGCCAGCAGTTTGCCAACAGGGGGCTTATCCCACGTCCTGACTTTC. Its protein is CASSLPTGGLSHVLTF.

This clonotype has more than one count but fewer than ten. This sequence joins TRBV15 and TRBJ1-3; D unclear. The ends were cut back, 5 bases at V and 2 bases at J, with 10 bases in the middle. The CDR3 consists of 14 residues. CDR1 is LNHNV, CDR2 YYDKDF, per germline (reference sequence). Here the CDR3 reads CATSGRRTGNTIYF. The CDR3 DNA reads TGTGCCACCAGCGGCCGTCGCACTGGAAACACCATATATTTT.

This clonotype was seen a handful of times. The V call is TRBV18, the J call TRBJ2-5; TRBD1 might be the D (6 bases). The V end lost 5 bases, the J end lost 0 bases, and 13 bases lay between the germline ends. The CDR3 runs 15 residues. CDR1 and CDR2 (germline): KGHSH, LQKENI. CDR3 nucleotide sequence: TGTGCCAGCTCATCCGGACAGAAGTACCAAGAGACCCAGTACTTC. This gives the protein CASSSGQKYQETQYF.